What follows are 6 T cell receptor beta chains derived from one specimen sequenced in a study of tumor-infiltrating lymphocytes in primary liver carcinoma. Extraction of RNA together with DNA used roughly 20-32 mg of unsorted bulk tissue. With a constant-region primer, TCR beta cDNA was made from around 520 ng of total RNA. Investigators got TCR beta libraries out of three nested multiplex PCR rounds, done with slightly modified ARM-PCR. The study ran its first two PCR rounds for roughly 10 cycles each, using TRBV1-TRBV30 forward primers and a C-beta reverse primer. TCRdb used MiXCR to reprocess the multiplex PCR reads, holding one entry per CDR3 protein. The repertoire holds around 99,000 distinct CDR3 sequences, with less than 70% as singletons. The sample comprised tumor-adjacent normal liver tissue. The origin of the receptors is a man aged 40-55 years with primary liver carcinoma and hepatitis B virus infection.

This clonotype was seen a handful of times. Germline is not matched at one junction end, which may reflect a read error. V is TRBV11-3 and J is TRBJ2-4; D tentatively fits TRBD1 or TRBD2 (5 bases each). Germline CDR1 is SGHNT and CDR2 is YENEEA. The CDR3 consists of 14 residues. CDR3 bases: TGTGCCAGCAGCTTAGCGGGACGGGAAGACATTAAGTACTTC. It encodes CASSLAGREDIKYF.

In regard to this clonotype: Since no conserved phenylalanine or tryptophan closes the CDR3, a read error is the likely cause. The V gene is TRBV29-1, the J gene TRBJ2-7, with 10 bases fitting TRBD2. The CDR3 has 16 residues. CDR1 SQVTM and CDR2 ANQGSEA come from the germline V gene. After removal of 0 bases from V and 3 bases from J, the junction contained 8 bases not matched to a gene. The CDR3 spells CSVEDQGTSEDYEQYL. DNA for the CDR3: TGCAGCGTTGAAGATCAGGGGACTAGCGAGGACTACGAGCAGTACCTC.

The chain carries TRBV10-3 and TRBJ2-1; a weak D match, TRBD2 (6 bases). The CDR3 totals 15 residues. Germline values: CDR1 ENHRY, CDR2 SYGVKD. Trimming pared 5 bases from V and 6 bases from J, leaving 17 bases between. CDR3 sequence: CAISTERASSNEQFF. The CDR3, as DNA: TGTGCCATCAGTACAGAGCGGGCCTCGAGCAATGAGCAGTTCTTC.

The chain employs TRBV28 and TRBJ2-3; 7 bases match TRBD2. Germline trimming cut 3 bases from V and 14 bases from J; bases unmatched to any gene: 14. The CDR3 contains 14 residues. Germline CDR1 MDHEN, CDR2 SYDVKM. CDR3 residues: CASSLGGTLKSPYF. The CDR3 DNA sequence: TGTGCCAGCAGTTTGGGAGGGACGCTGAAAAGCCCGTATTTT.

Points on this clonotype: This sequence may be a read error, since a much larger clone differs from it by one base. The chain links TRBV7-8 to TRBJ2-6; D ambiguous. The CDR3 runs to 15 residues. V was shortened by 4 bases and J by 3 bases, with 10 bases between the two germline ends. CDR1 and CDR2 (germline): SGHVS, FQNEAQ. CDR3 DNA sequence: TGTGCCAGCAGCTACAGCAGCTTTGGGGCCAACGTCCTGACTTTC. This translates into CASSYSSFGANVLTF.

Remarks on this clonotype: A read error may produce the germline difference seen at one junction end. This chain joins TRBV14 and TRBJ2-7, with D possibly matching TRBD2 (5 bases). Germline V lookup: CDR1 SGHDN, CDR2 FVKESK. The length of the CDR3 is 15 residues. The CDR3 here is CPSSQGRGVTYKQYF. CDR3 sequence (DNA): TGTCCCAGCAGCCAAGGTCGGGGAGTCACGTACAAGCAGTACTTC.